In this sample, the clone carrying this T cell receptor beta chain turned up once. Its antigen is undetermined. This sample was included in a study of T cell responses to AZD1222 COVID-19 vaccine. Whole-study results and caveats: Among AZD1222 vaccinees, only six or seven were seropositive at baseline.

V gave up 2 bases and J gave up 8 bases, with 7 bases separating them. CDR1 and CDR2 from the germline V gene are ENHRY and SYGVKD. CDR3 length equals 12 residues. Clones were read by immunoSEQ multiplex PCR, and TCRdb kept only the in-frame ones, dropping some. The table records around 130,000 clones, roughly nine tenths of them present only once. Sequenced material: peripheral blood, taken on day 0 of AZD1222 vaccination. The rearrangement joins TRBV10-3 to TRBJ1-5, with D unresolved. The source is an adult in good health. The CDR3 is CAISETNEPQHF. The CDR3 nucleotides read TGTGCCATCAGTGAGACGAATGAGCCCCAGCATTTT.